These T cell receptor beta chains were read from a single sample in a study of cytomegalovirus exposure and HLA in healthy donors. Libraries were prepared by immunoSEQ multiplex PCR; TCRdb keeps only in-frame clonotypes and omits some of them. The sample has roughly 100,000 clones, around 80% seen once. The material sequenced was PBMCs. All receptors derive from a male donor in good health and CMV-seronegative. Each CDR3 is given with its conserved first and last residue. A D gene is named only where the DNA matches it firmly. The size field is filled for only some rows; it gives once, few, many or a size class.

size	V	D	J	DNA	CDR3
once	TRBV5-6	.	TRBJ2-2	TGTGCCAGCAGCCCCCAAATTTCGAACACCGGGGAGCTGTTTTTT	CASSPQISNTGELFF
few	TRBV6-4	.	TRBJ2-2	TGTGCCAGCAGTGAAGTAGGAGGCGGGGAGCTGTTTTTT	CASSEVGGGELFF
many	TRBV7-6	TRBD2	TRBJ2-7	TGTGCCAGCAGCTTAGGCGGGTCCGGGGGGGAGCAGTACTTC	CASSLGGSGGEQYF
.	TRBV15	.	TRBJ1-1	TGTGCCACCAGCAGAGGCGGTGGGAACACTGAAGCTTTCTTT	CATSRGGGNTEAFF
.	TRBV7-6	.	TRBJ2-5	TGTGCCAGCAGCTCAAACAGGGAACGGGAGACCCAGTACTTC	CASSSNRERETQYF
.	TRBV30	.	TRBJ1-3	TGTGCCTGGAGTGTACCTCCGGTCACCATATATTTT	CAWSVPPVTIYF
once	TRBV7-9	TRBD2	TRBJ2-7	TGTGCCAGCAGCCCTCCTTCCGGGACTAGCGGCTCCTACGAGCAGTACTTC	CASSPPSGTSGSYEQYF
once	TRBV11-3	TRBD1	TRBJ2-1	TGTGCCAGCAGCTTAGTTGGGACAGGGGGTGGTGAGCAGTTCTTC	CASSLVGTGGGEQFF
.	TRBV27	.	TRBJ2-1	TGTGCCAGCCCTGACAACTCCAATGAGCAGTTCTTC	CASPDNSNEQFF
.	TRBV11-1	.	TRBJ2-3	TGTGCCAGCAGCTTGATCTGGGCCGACACAGATACGCAGTATTTT	CASSLIWADTDTQYF
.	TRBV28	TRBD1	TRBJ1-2	TGTGCCAGCAGTTTTGGGACAGGGTATCTCGGCTACACCTTC	CASSFGTGYLGYTF
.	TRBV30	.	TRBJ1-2	TGTGCCTGGAGTGTAAATAGCCCGGGCTACACCTTC	CAWSVNSPGYTF
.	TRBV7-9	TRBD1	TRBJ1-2	TGTGCCAGCAGCTTATCGCAGGGGGATGGCTACACCTTC	CASSLSQGDGYTF
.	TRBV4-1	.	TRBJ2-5	TGCGCCAGCAGCCAAGGGACAGTAGGAGAGACCCAGTACTTC	CASSQGTVGETQYF
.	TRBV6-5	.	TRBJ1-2	TGTGCCAGCAGTTACAGGGGGGGCGTCTATGGCTACACCTTC	CASSYRGGVYGYTF
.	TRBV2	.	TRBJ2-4	TGTGCCAGGCGCGAGACAGAAGCCAAAAACATTCAGTACTTC	CARRETEAKNIQYF
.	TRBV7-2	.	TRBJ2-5	TGTGCCAGCAGCTTAGTCGCGACTAGTATGGTCGAGACCCAGTACTTC	CASSLVATSMVETQYF
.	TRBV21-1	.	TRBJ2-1	TGTGCCAGCAGCAAAGCGCACCGGACAGCCTACAATGAGCAGTTCTTC	CASSKAHRTAYNEQFF
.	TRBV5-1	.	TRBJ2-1	TGCGCCAGCAGCTTGGGGGGCAGGGAACGATACAATGAGCAGTTCTTC	CASSLGGRERYNEQFF
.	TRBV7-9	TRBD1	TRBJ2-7	TGTGCCAGCAGCTCGTCTGACAGGGCTATTCGCGTAGAGCAGTACTTC	CASSSSDRAIRVEQYF
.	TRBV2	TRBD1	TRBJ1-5	TGTGCCAGCAGCCTACAGGGGAGAAGCAATCAGCCCCAGCATTTT	CASSLQGRSNQPQHF
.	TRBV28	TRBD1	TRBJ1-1	TGTGCCAGCAGTTCTCTCCAGGGGGCCGGTGAAGCTTTCTTT	CASSSLQGAGEAFF
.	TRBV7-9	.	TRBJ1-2	TGTTCCAGCAGCTCCATCGGGGGGTCCCCTAAAGGCGGCTACACCTTC	CSSSSIGGSPKGGYTF
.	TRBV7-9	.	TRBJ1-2	TGTGCCAGCAGCCCTGACAGAAACTATGGCTACACCTTC	CASSPDRNYGYTF
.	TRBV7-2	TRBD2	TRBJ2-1	TGTGCCAGCAGCTTAGTGGGGCGGGAGTTCGCCTACAATGAGCAGTTCTTC	CASSLVGREFAYNEQFF
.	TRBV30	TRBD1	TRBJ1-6	TGTGCCTGGCGGACAGGGGGCAACTCACCCCTCCACTTT	CAWRTGGNSPLHF
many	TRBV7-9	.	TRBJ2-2	TGTGCCAGCAGCTTAGCTCCGGACTGGGACACCGGGGAGCTGTTTTTT	CASSLAPDWDTGELFF
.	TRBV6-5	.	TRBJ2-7	TGTGCCAGCAGTTCCCCGGGGGTTGGTTCTTACGAGCAGTACTTC	CASSSPGVGSYEQYF
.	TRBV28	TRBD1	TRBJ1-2	TGTGCCAGCAGTCGCGGACAGGGGAGACTCTATGGCTACACCTTC	CASSRGQGRLYGYTF